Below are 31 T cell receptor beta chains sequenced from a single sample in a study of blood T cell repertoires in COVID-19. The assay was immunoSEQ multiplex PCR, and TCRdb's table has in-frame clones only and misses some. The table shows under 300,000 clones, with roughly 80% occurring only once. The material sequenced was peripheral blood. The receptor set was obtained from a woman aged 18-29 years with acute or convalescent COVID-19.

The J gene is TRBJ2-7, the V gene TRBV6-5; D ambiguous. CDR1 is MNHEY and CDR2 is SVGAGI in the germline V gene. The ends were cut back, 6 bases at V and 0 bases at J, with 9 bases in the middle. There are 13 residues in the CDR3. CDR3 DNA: TGTGCCAGCAGCCTCCATAGCTCCTACGAGCAGTACTTC. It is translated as CASSLHSSYEQYF.

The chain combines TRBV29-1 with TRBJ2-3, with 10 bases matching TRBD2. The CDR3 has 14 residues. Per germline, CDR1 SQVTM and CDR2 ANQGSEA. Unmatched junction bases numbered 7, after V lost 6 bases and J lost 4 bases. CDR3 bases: TGCAGCGTGGGGGGAGCGGGAGGGCCAGATACGCAGTATTTT. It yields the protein CSVGGAGGPDTQYF.

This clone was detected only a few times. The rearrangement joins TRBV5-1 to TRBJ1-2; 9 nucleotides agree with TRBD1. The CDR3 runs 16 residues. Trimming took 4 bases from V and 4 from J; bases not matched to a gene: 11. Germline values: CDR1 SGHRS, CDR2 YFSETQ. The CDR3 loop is CASSPQPGQGRYGYTF. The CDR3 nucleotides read TGCGCCAGCAGCCCGCAGCCCGGACAGGGGCGCTATGGCTACACCTTC.

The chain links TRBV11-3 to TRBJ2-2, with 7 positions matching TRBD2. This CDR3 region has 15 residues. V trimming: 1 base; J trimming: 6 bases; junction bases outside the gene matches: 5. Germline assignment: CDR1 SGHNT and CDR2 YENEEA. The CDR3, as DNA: TGTGCCAGCAGCTTAGTGGCGGGAGTTTCCGGGGAGCTGTTTTTT. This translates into CASSLVAGVSGELFF.

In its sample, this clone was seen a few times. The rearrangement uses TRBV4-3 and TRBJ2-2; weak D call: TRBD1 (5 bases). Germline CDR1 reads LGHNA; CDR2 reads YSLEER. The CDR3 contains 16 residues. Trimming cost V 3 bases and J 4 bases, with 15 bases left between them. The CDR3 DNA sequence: TGCGCCAGCAGCCATGGGGCAGAACGTCGCACCGGGGAGCTGTTTTTT. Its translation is CASSHGAERRTGELFF.

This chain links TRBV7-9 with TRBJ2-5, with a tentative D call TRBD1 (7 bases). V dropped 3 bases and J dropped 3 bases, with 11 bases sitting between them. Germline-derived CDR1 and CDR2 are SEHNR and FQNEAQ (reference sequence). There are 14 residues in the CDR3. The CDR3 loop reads CASSFPGGKETQYF. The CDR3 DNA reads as TGTGCCAGCAGCTTCCCAGGGGGGAAAGAGACCCAGTACTTC.

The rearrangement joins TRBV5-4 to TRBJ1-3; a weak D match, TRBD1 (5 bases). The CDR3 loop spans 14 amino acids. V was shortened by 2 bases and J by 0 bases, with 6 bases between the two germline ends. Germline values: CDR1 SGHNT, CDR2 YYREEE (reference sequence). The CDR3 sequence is CASSLDSSGNTIYF. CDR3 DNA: TGTGCCAGCAGCTTAGACAGCTCTGGAAACACCATATATTTT.

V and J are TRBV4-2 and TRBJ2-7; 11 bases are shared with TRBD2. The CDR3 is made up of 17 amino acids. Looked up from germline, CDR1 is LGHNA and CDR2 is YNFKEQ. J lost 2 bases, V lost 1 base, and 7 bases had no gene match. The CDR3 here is CASSQGLAGPPPYEQYF. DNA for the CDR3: TGTGCCAGCAGCCAAGGACTAGCGGGACCACCTCCCTACGAGCAGTACTTC.

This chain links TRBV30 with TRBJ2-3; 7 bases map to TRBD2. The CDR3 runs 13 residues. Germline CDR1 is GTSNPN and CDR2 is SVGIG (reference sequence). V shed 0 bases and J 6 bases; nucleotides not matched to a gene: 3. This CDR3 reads CAWSVSGGDTQYF. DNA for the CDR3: TGTGCCTGGAGTGTCTCGGGAGGTGATACGCAGTATTTT.

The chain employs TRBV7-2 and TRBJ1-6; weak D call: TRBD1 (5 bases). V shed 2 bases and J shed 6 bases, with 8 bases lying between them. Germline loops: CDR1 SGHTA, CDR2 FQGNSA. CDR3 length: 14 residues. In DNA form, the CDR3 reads TGTGCCAGCAGCTTATCCAGGGCTAATTCACCCCTCCACTTT. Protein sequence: CASSLSRANSPLHF.

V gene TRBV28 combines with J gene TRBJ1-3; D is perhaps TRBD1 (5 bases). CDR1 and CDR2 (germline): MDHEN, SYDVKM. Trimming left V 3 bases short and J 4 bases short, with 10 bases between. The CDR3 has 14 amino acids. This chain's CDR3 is CASSFLGEGNTIYF. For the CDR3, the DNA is TGTGCCAGCAGTTTTTTAGGGGAAGGAAACACCATATATTTT.

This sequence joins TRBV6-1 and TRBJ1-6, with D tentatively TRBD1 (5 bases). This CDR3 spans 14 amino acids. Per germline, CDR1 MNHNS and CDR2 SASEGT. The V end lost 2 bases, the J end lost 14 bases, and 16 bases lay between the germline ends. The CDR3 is CASSEMGGLGALHF. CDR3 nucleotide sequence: TGTGCCAGCAGTGAAATGGGCGGCTTAGGGGCCCTCCACTTT.

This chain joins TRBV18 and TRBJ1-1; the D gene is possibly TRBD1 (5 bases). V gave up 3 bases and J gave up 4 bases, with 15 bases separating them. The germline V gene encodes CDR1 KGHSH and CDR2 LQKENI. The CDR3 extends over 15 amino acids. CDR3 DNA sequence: TGTGCCAGCTCACCGTCGGTTCAGGGAGGCACTGAAGCTTTCTTT. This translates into CASSPSVQGGTEAFF.

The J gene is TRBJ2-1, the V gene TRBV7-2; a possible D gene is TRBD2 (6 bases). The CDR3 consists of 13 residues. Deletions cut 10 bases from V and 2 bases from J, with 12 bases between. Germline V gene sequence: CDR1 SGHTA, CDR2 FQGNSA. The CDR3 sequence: CAIETSAYNEQFF. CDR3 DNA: TGTGCCATCGAGACTAGTGCCTACAATGAGCAGTTCTTC.

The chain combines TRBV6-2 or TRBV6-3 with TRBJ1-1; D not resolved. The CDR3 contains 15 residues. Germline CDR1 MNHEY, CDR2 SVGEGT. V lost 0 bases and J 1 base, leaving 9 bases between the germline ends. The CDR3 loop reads CASSYSFGRNTEAFF. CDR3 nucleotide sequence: TGTGCCAGCAGTTACTCGTTCGGGAGGAACACTGAAGCTTTCTTT.

The CDR3 sequence is CASYSFSGSEQYF. DNA of the CDR3: TGCGCCAGCTACAGCTTCTCAGGGTCCGAGCAGTACTTC. The chain uses TRBV5-1 and TRBJ2-7, with D perhaps TRBD1 (5 bases). The CDR3 spans 13 residues. Germline-derived CDR1 and CDR2 are SGHRS and YFSETQ. V was cut by 7 bases and J by 6 bases, with 17 bases left in between.

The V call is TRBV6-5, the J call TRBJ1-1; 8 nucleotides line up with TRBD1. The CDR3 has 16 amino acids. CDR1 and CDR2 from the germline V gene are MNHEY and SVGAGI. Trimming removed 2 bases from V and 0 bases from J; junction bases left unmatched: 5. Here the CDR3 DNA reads TGTGCCAGCAGTTACGGGACAGGAAAAATGAACACTGAAGCTTTCTTT. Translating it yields CASSYGTGKMNTEAFF.

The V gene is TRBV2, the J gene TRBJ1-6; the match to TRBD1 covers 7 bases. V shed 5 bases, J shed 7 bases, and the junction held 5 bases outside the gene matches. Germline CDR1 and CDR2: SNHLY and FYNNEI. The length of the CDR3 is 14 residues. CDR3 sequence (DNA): TGTGCCAGCAGTTTAGGGGGCCTAAATTCACCCCTCCACTTT. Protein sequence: CASSLGGLNSPLHF.

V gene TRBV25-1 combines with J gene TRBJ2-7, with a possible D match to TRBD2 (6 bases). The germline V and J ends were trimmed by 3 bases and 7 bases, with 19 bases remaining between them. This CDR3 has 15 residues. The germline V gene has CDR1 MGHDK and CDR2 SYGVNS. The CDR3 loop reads CASSDPGRTAGEQYF. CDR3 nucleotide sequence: TGTGCCAGCAGTGACCCGGGACGGACTGCGGGGGAGCAGTACTTC.

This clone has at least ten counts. The chain's CDR3 is CASSPNLVGNTIYF. The CDR3 region has the DNA TGCGCCAGCAGCCCAAACTTAGTAGGAAACACCATATATTTT. The chain employs TRBV5-1 and TRBJ1-3, with no clear D. Per the germline V gene, CDR1 is SGHRS and CDR2 is YFSETQ. The CDR3 is made up of 14 amino acids. V shed 4 bases and J shed 4 bases, with 12 bases lying between them.

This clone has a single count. The CDR3 DNA reads TGTGCCACAAGACAGGGTGAGATTGAAAAACTGTTTTTT. This gives the protein CATRQGEIEKLFF. V and J are TRBV2 and TRBJ1-4; 7 positions agree with TRBD1. With 10 bases clipped from V and 7 bases from J, the junction kept 9 bases outside the gene matches. The CDR3 is 13 residues long. CDR1 and CDR2 (germline): SNHLY, FYNNEI. The full variable domain, its missing parts supplied by reference TRBV2 and TRBJ1-4, is EPEVTQTPSHQVTQMGQEVILRCVPISNHLYFYWYRQILGQKVEFLVSFYNNEISEKSEIFDDQFSVERPDGSNFTLKIRSTKLEDSAMYFCATRQGEIEKLFFGSGTQLSVL.

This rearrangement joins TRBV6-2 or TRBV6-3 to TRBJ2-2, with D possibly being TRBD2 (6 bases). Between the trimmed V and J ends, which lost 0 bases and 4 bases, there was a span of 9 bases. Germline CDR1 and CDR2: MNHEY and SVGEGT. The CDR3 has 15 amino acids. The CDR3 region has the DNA TGTGCCAGCAGTTACTCCCGGGGAGGCACCGGGGAGCTGTTTTTT. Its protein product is CASSYSRGGTGELFF.

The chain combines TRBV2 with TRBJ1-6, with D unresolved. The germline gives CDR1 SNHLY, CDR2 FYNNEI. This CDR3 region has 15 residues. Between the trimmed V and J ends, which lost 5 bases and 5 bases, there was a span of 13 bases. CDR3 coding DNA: TGTGCCAGCAGTCGAGGGAGTAGGAATAATTCACCCCTCCACTTT. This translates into CASSRGSRNNSPLHF.

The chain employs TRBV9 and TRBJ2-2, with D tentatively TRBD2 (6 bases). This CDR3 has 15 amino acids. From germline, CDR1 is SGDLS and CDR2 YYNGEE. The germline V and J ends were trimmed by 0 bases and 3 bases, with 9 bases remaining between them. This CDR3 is CASSVAGVDTGELFF. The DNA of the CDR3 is TGTGCCAGCAGCGTAGCGGGAGTCGACACCGGGGAGCTGTTTTTT.

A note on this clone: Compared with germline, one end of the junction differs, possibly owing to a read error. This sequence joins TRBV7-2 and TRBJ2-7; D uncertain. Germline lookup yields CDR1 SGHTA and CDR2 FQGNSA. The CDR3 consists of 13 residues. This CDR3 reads CASSGLTLEDALF. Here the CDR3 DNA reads TGTGCCAGCAGCGGCCTAACCCTAGAGGATGCTCTCTTC.

For the CDR3, the DNA is TGTGCCAGCAGTGGAAGCGGGAGAGTTTCTTACAATGAGCAGTTCTTC. Translation gives CASSGSGRVSYNEQFF. J is TRBJ2-1 and V is TRBV27, with 8 bases fitting TRBD2. The V gene's germline CDR1 is MNHEY and CDR2 SMNVEV (reference sequence). The V gene end was trimmed by 5 bases and the J gene end by 4 bases; junction bases not matched to a gene: 10. The CDR3 has 16 residues.

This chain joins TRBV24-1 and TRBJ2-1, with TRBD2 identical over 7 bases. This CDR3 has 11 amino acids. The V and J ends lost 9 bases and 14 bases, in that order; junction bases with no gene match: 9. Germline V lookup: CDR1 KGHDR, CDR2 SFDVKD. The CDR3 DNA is TGTGCCACCGGGTCCGCGGGAGTTAAGTTCTTC. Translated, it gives CATGSAGVKFF.

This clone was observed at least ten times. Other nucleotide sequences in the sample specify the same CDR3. The CDR3 sequence is CASSLSGANQPQHF. The CDR3 region has the DNA TGTGCCAGCAGCTTATCAGGGGCCAATCAGCCCCAGCATTTT. The chain joins TRBV5-5 to TRBJ1-5; TRBD1 is a possible D gene (6 bases). Germline CDR1 reads SGHKS; CDR2 reads YYEKEE (reference sequence). This CDR3 is built from 14 residues. Trimming shortened V by 2 bases and J by 3 bases, and 9 bases separated the two germline ends.

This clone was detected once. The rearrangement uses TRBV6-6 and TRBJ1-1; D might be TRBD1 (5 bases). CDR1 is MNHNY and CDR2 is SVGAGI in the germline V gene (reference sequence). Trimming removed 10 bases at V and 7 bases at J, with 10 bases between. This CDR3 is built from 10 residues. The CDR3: CATLDSEAFF. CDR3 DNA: TGTGCCACCCTAGACAGTGAAGCTTTCTTT.

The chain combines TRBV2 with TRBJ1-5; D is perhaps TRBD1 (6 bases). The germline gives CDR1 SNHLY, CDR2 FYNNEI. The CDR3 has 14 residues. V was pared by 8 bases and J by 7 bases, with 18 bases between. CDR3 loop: CASWGAGARQPQHF. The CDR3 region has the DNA TGTGCCAGCTGGGGGGCGGGGGCGAGGCAGCCCCAGCATTTT.

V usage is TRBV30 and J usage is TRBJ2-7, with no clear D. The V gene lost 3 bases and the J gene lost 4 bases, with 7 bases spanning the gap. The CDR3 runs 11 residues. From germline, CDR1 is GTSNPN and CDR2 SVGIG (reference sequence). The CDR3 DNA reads TGTGCCTGGAGCATGCGGTACGAGCAGTACTTC. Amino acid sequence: CAWSMRYEQYF.